This record concerns one T cell receptor beta chain sequence. The read ends 3 residues before the CDR3 terminus; that terminus is restored from the germline J gene. Assay: immunoSEQ multiplex PCR; the TCRdb copy retains only in-frame clones and omits some. The sample includes some 15,000 clones. This entry belongs to a study of T cells in women clearing cervical HPV infection. Across the whole study: Women with histologically confirmed HPV16-related CIN3 or worse, 2 with invasive cancer, served as cases.

The CDR3 is made up of 15 amino acids. V dropped 0 bases and J dropped 4; count of bases not matched to a gene: 4. Germline loops: CDR1 SGHRS, CDR2 YFSETQ. The TCR sequence derives from a woman aged 18 to 75 with a cervical HPV16 infection that either progressed to CIN3+ or cleared (not recorded which). The gene calls are TRBV5-1 and TRBJ2-3; 8 bases line up with TRBD1. The sequenced sample was blood buffy coat. The chain's CDR3 is CASSLVAGGADTQYF. CDR3 bases read: TGCGCCAGCAGCTTGGTGGCAGGGGGCGCAGATACG.